Following are 31 T cell receptor beta chains from one sample sequenced in a study of type 1 and type 2 diabetes patients. The PCR template was genomic DNA. A primer set of 30 forward and 13 reverse primers amplified the CDR3. Using its own MiXCR run on the multiplex PCR reads, TCRdb lists one record per CDR3 protein. The sample yields approximately 260,000 distinct CDR3 sequences, roughly 50% seen once. Source material: peripheral blood mononuclear cells (PBMCs). The source of these receptors is a man aged 18 to 35 with type 2 diabetes.

This clonotype was seen only a few times. The chain links TRBV19 to TRBJ2-5; weak D call: TRBD1 (5 bases). The germline V gene has CDR1 LNHDA and CDR2 SQIVND (reference sequence). The CDR3 is 14 amino acids. V lost 3 bases, J lost 3 bases, and 11 bases lay in between. CDR3: CASSIGAVKETQYF. CDR3 coding DNA: TGTGCCAGTAGTATTGGGGCCGTCAAAGAGACCCAGTACTTC.

This clonotype was counted a few times. The chain joins TRBV7-2 to TRBJ2-1; D remains ambiguous. The V gene's germline CDR1 is SGHTA and CDR2 FQGNSA. The V and J ends lost 1 base and 2 bases respectively, with 9 bases between them. The CDR3 length is 15 residues. The CDR3 DNA follows: TGTGCCAGCAGCTTAGGTCAGGAAGCCTACAATGAGCAGTTCTTC. Amino acids: CASSLGQEAYNEQFF. The complete variable domain, with remaining parts taken from reference TRBV7-2 and TRBJ2-1, reads GAGVSQSPSNKVTEKGKDVELRCDPISGHTALYWYRQSLGQGLEFLIYFQGNSAPDKSGLPSDRFSAERTGGSVSTLTIQRTQQEDSAVYLCASSLGQEAYNEQFFGPGTRLTVL.

The V gene is TRBV19, the J gene TRBJ1-2, with a possible D match to TRBD1 (5 bases). CDR3 length equals 13 residues. CDR1 is LNHDA, CDR2 SQIVND, per germline (reference sequence). V shed 3 bases and J shed 5 bases, with 10 bases lying between them. CDR3 in amino acids: CASSIPSGYGYTF. The CDR3 DNA sequence: TGTGCCAGTAGTATCCCCTCAGGGTATGGCTACACCTTC.

CDR3 nucleotides: TGTGCCAGCAGGGGACTAGCGGGGGGCCAAGAGACCCAGTACTTC. Protein: CASRGLAGGQETQYF. This chain links TRBV2 with TRBJ2-5; 15 nucleotides agree with TRBD2. The germline V gene encodes CDR1 SNHLY and CDR2 FYNNEI. Trimming at V came to 6 bases and at J to 1 base, leaving 0 bases not matched to a gene. The length of the CDR3 is 15 residues.

V gene TRBV11-2 combines with J gene TRBJ2-3, with 16 nucleotides matching TRBD2. The length of the CDR3 is 17 residues. Germline CDR1 is SGHAT and CDR2 is FQNNGV. Trimming took 5 bases from V and 5 from J; bases not matched to a gene: 7. The CDR3 nucleotides read TGTGCCAGCAGCGCCTACGGGACTAGCGGGAGGGAAGATACGCAGTATTTT. Residues: CASSAYGTSGREDTQYF.

V and J are TRBV7-6 and TRBJ2-1, with TRBD1 matching 9 bases. The V and J ends lost 2 bases and 5 bases, in that order; junction bases with no gene match: 7. The V gene's germline CDR1 is SGHVS and CDR2 FNYEAQ. The CDR3 is 16 residues long. CDR3 region: CASSLWTGEVNNEQFF. CDR3 bases: TGTGCCAGCAGCTTATGGACAGGGGAGGTTAACAATGAGCAGTTCTTC.

Notes on this clonotype: The junction and the germline gene differ at one end; a read error may be behind it. The CDR3 bases are TGTGCCTGGAGTGTACAGGGCGTCTATGGCCACACCTTC. It specifies CAWSVQGVYGHTF. The rearrangement joins TRBV30 to TRBJ1-2; TRBD1 might be the D (6 bases). The CDR3 covers 13 residues. Germline loops: CDR1 GTSNPN, CDR2 SVGIG (reference sequence).

This clonotype has a count of ten or more. The chain has TRBV10-3 and TRBJ1-6; D is ambiguous. V lost 0 bases and J lost 8, with 5 bases in between. Per germline, CDR1 ENHRY and CDR2 SYGVKD. The CDR3 totals 13 residues. The CDR3 loop reads CAISESQDSPLHF. The CDR3 nucleotides are TGTGCCATCAGTGAGTCCCAAGATTCACCCCTCCACTTT.

Points on this clonotype: The junction does not match germline at one end; this may be a read error. This chain joins TRBV7-3 and TRBJ2-5; D assignment may be TRBD1 or TRBD2 (7 bases each). The length of the CDR3 is 15 residues. Per the germline V gene, CDR1 is SGHTA and CDR2 is FQGTGA. CDR3 bases: TGCGCCAGCAGGGGGGGGACAATCGCCCGAGAGACCCAGTACTTC. Its protein is CASRGGTIARETQYF.

This clonotype has more than one count but fewer than ten. This chain connects TRBV14 to TRBJ2-7, with D possibly being TRBD2 (5 bases). CDR3 size: 12 residues. Germline-derived CDR1 and CDR2 are SGHDN and FVKESK. With 5 bases removed from V and 3 bases from J, the gap between germline ends came to 8 bases. CDR3 bases: TGTGCCAGCAGCTACGACTACTACGAGCAGTACTTC. Encoded protein: CASSYDYYEQYF.

The CDR3 spells CATSDRDIGYEQYF. The CDR3 DNA reads as TGTGCCACCAGTGACCGGGACATCGGCTACGAGCAGTACTTC. The gene calls are TRBV24-1 and TRBJ2-7, with a possible D match to TRBD1 (6 bases). This CDR3 spans 14 amino acids. Germline values: CDR1 KGHDR, CDR2 SFDVKD. V shed 4 bases and J shed 3 bases, with 12 bases lying between them.

The chain is built from TRBV7-2 and TRBJ1-1; the match to TRBD1 covers 9 bases. CDR3 size: 16 residues. Germline V gene data show CDR1 as SGHTA and CDR2 as FQGNSA. V gave up 2 bases and J gave up 7 bases; unmatched junction bases: 11. CDR3 nucleotides: TGTGCCAGCAGCTTATCCGGGACAGGGAGTGGTCTTGAAGCTTTCTTT. Translating gives CASSLSGTGSGLEAFF.

CDR3 amino acids: CASSSSASWGTEAFF. The CDR3 DNA reads TGTGCCAGCAGTTCGTCGGCGAGCTGGGGCACTGAAGCTTTCTTT. The chain carries TRBV7-2 and TRBJ1-1; D not certain. Germline V gene lookup returns CDR1 SGHTA and CDR2 FQGNSA. The germline V and J ends were trimmed by 6 bases and 4 bases, with 18 bases remaining between them. This CDR3 contains 15 residues.

The chain is built from TRBV11-1 and TRBJ1-1, with D unclear. From germline, CDR1 is SGHAT and CDR2 FQDESV (reference sequence). CDR3 size: 16 residues. V was pared by 3 bases and J by 0 bases, with 14 bases between. Here the CDR3 DNA reads TGTGCCAGCAGCTTCTCCCCACGAGGAATGAACACTGAAGCTTTCTTT. This codes for CASSFSPRGMNTEAFF. The complete variable domain, with remaining parts taken from reference TRBV11-1 and TRBJ1-1, reads EAEVAQSPRYKITEKSQAVAFWCDPISGHATLYWYRQILGQGPELLVQFQDESVVDDSQLPKDRFSAERLKGVDSTLKIQPAELGDSAMYLCASSFSPRGMNTEAFFGQGTRLTVV.

The V and J genes are TRBV20-1 and TRBJ2-1; possibly TRBD1 for D (5 bases). The ends were cut back, 6 bases at V and 7 bases at J, with 16 bases in the middle. CDR1 DFQATT and CDR2 SNEGSKA come from the germline V gene (reference sequence). The length of the CDR3 is 13 residues. CDR3 loop: CSASGRARNEQFF. The DNA of the CDR3 is TGCAGTGCCTCAGGCAGGGCCCGGAATGAGCAGTTCTTC.

This clonotype came up a few times. J is TRBJ1-2 and V is TRBV2; D gene unclear. Germline values: CDR1 SNHLY, CDR2 FYNNEI. This CDR3 comprises 12 residues. Trimming removed 5 bases from V and 2 bases from J, with 6 bases in between. The CDR3 nucleotides read TGTGCCAGCAGTTACGGAAACTATGGCTACACCTTC. This sequence encodes CASSYGNYGYTF.

The chain couples TRBV7-9 to TRBJ2-7, with 8 nucleotides matching TRBD1. The CDR3 contains 14 residues. CDR1 SEHNR and CDR2 FQNEAQ come from the germline V gene (reference sequence). With 5 bases clipped from V and 1 base from J, the junction kept 4 bases outside the gene matches. The CDR3 bases are TGTGCCAGCAGCAAGACAGGGGCATCCTACGAGCAGTACTTC. Translating it yields CASSKTGASYEQYF. The entire variable domain, with the rest obtained from reference TRBV7-9 and TRBJ2-7, is as follows: DTGVSQNPRHKITKRGQNVTFRCDPISEHNRLYWYRQTLGQGPEFLTYFQNEAQLEKSRLLSDRFSAERPKGSFSTLEIQRTEQGDSAMYLCASSKTGASYEQYFGPGTRLTVT.

A single count supports this clonotype. The chain links TRBV4-2 to TRBJ2-7; D remains ambiguous. Germline V CDR1 and CDR2: LGHNA, YNFKEQ. This CDR3 has 15 amino acids. V lost 0 bases and J 1 base, leaving 10 bases between the germline ends. The DNA for the CDR3 is TGTGCCAGCAGCCAAGATCCATCGCCGTCCTACGAGCAGTACTTC. Its protein product is CASSQDPSPSYEQYF.

In regard to this clonotype: A much larger clone sits a single nucleotide away, making a read error possible. This rearrangement joins TRBV19 to TRBJ2-5; D not certain. Between the trimmed V and J ends, which lost 5 bases and 6 bases, there was a span of 13 bases. This CDR3 comprises 13 residues. Germline assignment: CDR1 LNHDA and CDR2 SQIVND (reference sequence). The chain's CDR3 is CASSPLSLKTQYF. The CDR3 DNA follows: TGTGCCAGTAGTCCTCTCTCGCTGAAGACCCAGTACTTC.

Of note for this clonotype: A junction end diverges from the germline sequence, so it may reflect a read error. The V call is TRBV10-3, the J call TRBJ1-1, with D possibly TRBD1 on 6 matching bases. Germline V gene data show CDR1 as ENHRY and CDR2 as SYGVKD. The CDR3 length is 14 residues. CDR3 nucleotides: TGTGCCGTCAGTACCGGGACACAGAACACTGAAGCTTTCTTT. The encoded protein is CAVSTGTQNTEAFF.

This clonotype was counted many times. The chain uses TRBV10-3 and TRBJ1-2, with no clear D. V shed 6 bases and J shed 4 bases, with 9 bases lying between them. CDR3 size: 12 residues. Germline loops: CDR1 ENHRY, CDR2 SYGVKD. The chain's CDR3 is CAIRGSGYGYTF. The CDR3, as DNA: TGTGCCATCAGGGGAAGTGGCTATGGCTACACCTTC.

This clonotype was observed a handful of times. The rearrangement uses TRBV2 and TRBJ2-7; D not resolved. Per germline, CDR1 SNHLY and CDR2 FYNNEI. V was cut by 2 bases and J by 5 bases, with 4 bases left in between. This CDR3 has 11 amino acids. The CDR3: CASSERDEQYF. The CDR3 nucleotides read TGTGCCAGCAGTGAACGGGACGAGCAGTACTTC.

CDR3 amino acids: CASSPDRVSPLHF. The CDR3 nucleotides are TGTGCCAGCAGCCCTGACAGGGTTTCACCCCTCCACTTT. The chain links TRBV7-2 to TRBJ1-6; TRBD1 aligns across 7 bases. The CDR3 has 13 residues. In germline, CDR1 is SGHTA, CDR2 FQGNSA. The V and J ends lost 5 bases and 9 bases, in that order; junction bases with no gene match: 4. The entire variable domain, with the rest obtained from reference TRBV7-2 and TRBJ1-6, is as follows: GAGVSQSPSNKVTEKGKDVELRCDPISGHTALYWYRQSLGQGLEFLIYFQGNSAPDKSGLPSDRFSAERTGGSVSTLTIQRTQQEDSAVYLCASSPDRVSPLHFGNGTRLTVT.

The table lists this clonotype with many counts. This chain uses TRBV2 with TRBJ1-2; D is perhaps TRBD1 (5 bases). The germline gives CDR1 SNHLY, CDR2 FYNNEI. Trimming took off 5 bases at V and 8 bases at J, with 15 bases between the two ends. The CDR3 has 13 amino acids. CDR3 in amino acids: CASSPQGGVGYTF. CDR3 in DNA: TGTGCCAGCAGTCCCCAGGGAGGGGTCGGCTACACCTTC.

This clonotype was seen only a few times. This chain uses TRBV28 with TRBJ2-1; TRBD2 aligns across 9 bases. The V segment lost 7 bases and the J segment 8 bases; nucleotides outside the gene matches: 9. Germline values: CDR1 MDHEN, CDR2 SYDVKM. There are 14 residues in the CDR3. CDR3 residues: CASTAAGGRDEQFF. For the CDR3, the DNA is TGTGCCAGCACGGCAGCGGGAGGCAGGGATGAGCAGTTCTTC.

V and J are TRBV12-3 or TRBV12-4 and TRBJ2-5; D perhaps matches TRBD1 (6 bases). The CDR3 contains 14 residues. V was pared by 6 bases and J by 4 bases, with 15 bases between. Here the CDR3 DNA reads TGTGCCAGCAGCACGCACAGGGCGGGAGAGACCCAGTACTTC. Its protein product is CASSTHRAGETQYF.

This clonotype has a handful of counts. The genes are TRBV30 and TRBJ1-1, with no clear D. CDR1 GTSNPN and CDR2 SVGIG come from the germline V gene (reference sequence). Trimming removed 2 bases at V and 3 bases at J, with 19 bases between. The CDR3 runs 16 residues. The CDR3 protein is CAWSSFLRSGHTEAFF. For the CDR3, the DNA is TGTGCCTGGAGTAGTTTCCTCAGAAGTGGTCACACTGAAGCTTTCTTT.

V is TRBV28 and J is TRBJ2-7; no reliable D call. V gave up 2 bases and J gave up 6 bases, with 2 bases separating them. Germline V CDR1 and CDR2: MDHEN, SYDVKM. The CDR3 has 10 amino acids. The CDR3 loop is CASSLVEQYF. CDR3 nucleotides: TGTGCCAGCAGTTTAGTCGAGCAGTACTTC. The entire variable domain, with the rest obtained from reference TRBV28 and TRBJ2-7, is as follows: DVKVTQSSRYLVKRTGEKVFLECVQDMDHENMFWYRQDPGLGLRLIYFSYDVKMKEKGDIPEGYSVSREKKERFSLILESASTNQTSMYLCASSLVEQYFGPGTRLTVT.

With respect to this clonotype: One end of the junction varies from germline; a read error may be responsible. J is TRBJ2-1 and V is TRBV6-1; possible D gene TRBD1, 6 bases. The germline CDR1 and CDR2 sequences are MNHNS and SASEGT. CDR3 length: 14 amino acids. The chain's CDR3 is CASTEGTSTNELFF. The CDR3 nucleotides read TGTGCCAGCACGGAAGGGACATCGACCAATGAGCTGTTCTTC.

The rearrangement uses TRBV7-3 and TRBJ1-2, with D maybe TRBD1 (6 bases). The germline V and J ends were trimmed by 5 bases and 5 bases, with 12 bases remaining between them. CDR1 and CDR2 from the germline V gene are SGHTA and FQGTGA. The CDR3 has 13 amino acids. CDR3 protein: CASSQSTGYGYTF. CDR3 sequence (DNA): TGTGCCAGCAGCCAATCAACAGGGTATGGCTACACCTTC.

This clonotype was found a few times. The chain carries TRBV25-1 and TRBJ1-3, with a possible D match to TRBD1 (6 bases). Germline assignment: CDR1 MGHDK and CDR2 SYGVNS. Trimming took 8 bases from V and 3 from J, leaving 11 bases between them. This CDR3 spans 13 amino acids. The CDR3 DNA sequence: TGTGCCAGCCACACAGGGAGTGGAAACACCATATATTTT. Translation gives CASHTGSGNTIYF.